The TCR beta chain under discussion was sequenced for a study of response to subunit inactivated influenza vaccine. Overall study results and limits: The authors proposed limited new T cell recruitment per seasonal influenza vaccination.

One entry per CDR3 protein results from TCRdb running MiXCR on the RT-PCR reads. The sample consists of about 500,000 distinct CDR3 sequences, under 8.5% of them appearing once. Germline CDR1 reads ENHRY; CDR2 reads SYGVKD. This CDR3 contains 13 residues. Trimming left V 11 bases short and J 0 bases short, with 10 bases between. There are many counts of this clonotype. Its antigen is not known. The sequenced sample was PBMCs from blood, obtained less than 30 months after vaccination. This receptor was obtained from a man in his fifties or sixties who received an inactivated influenza vaccine. The chain uses TRBV10-3 and TRBJ2-2; tentative D call: TRBD1 (6 bases). The CDR3 is CALRTANTGELFF. The CDR3 bases are TGTGCCCTACGGACAGCGAACACCGGGGAGCTGTTTTTT.